This is a list of T cell receptor beta chains from one sample in a study of technical replicates of blood from a few donors. The table came from immunoSEQ multiplex PCR; TCRdb's copy has only in-frame clones and leaves some out. The table records 65,000 to 90,000 clones, 90% to 95% of them present only once. Material: T cells isolated from PBMCs. These receptors all stem from a human donor in good health. Each CDR3 is given with its conserved first and last residue. The order of the fields is J gene, V gene, D gene, clone size, CDR3 protein, CDR3 DNA. A D gene is named only where the DNA matches it firmly. Clone size is given for some rows only: seen once, a few or many times, or a class if the clone is expanded.

TRBJ1-1 TRBV18 NA NA CASSPPGFGNTEAFF TGTGCCAGCTCCCCGCCAGGGTTCGGGAACACTGAAGCTTTCTTT
TRBJ2-2 TRBV7-6 NA NA CASSLIRGSGELFF TGTGCCAGCAGCTTAATCCGAGGGTCCGGGGAGCTGTTTTTT
TRBJ2-7 TRBV14 NA NA CASSQVPWREQYF TGTGCCAGCAGCCAAGTTCCCTGGCGGGAGCAGTACTTC
TRBJ2-2 TRBV4-1 TRBD2 NA CASSPRAGANTGELFF TGCGCCAGCAGCCCACGGGCGGGGGCGAACACCGGGGAGCTGTTTTTT
TRBJ1-2 TRBV29-1 NA NA CSVDGGIYGYTF TGCAGCGTTGACGGGGGGATATATGGCTACACCTTC
TRBJ2-7 TRBV5-1 NA once CASSAGSPYAYEQYF TGCGCCAGCAGCGCCGGGAGCCCCTATGCCTACGAGCAGTACTTC
TRBJ2-7 TRBV5-4 NA NA CASSQAAGDYEQYF TGTGCCAGCAGTCAGGCCGCAGGGGACTACGAGCAGTACTTC
TRBJ1-4 TRBV19 NA NA CASSKRQAATNEKLFF TGTGCCAGTAGTAAACGACAGGCCGCAACTAATGAAAAACTGTTTTTT
TRBJ2-5 TRBV6-1 NA NA CASSDHGVQETQYF TGTGCCAGCAGTGATCACGGGGTTCAAGAGACCCAGTACTTC
TRBJ2-7 TRBV27 TRBD2 NA CASRLAGSYEQYF TGTGCCAGCAGGCTAGCGGGCTCCTACGAGCAGTACTTC
TRBJ1-2 TRBV5-8 NA NA CASSLYLSSGGTYYGYTF TGTGCCAGCAGCTTGTATCTGAGTTCGGGGGGGACTTACTATGGCTACACCTTC
TRBJ2-1 TRBV18 TRBD2 NA CASSRYLAGDSYNEQFF TGTGCCAGCTCACGTTACCTAGCGGGAGACTCCTACAATGAGCAGTTCTTC
TRBJ2-7 TRBV20-1 NA NA CSARPRNEQYF TGCAGTGCTAGGCCCAGGAACGAGCAGTACTTC
TRBJ2-5 TRBV13 TRBD1 NA CASSEAPDRGMETQYF TGTGCCAGCAGCGAGGCCCCGGACAGGGGGATGGAGACCCAGTACTTC
TRBJ2-3 TRBV2 NA NA CASRAFQGGSTDTQYF TGTGCCAGCAGGGCTTTCCAGGGTGGCAGCACAGATACGCAGTATTTT
TRBJ1-2 TRBV7-9 NA NA CASSLGIREGLNYGYTF TGTGCCAGCAGCTTAGGGATCCGGGAGGGCCTTAACTATGGCTACACCTTC
TRBJ2-1 TRBV11-3 TRBD2 NA CASSTMPGLGFNEQFF TGTGCCAGCAGCACAATGCCGGGACTAGGTTTCAATGAGCAGTTCTTC
TRBJ1-5 TRBV18 TRBD1 NA CASSPETGPQPQHF TGTGCCAGCTCACCAGAGACAGGGCCTCAGCCCCAGCATTTT
TRBJ1-1 TRBV10-3 TRBD1 NA CAIRDRAGNTEAFF TGTGCCATCCGGGACAGGGCTGGGAACACTGAAGCTTTCTTT
TRBJ2-7 TRBV14 NA NA CASSQVLASYEQYF TGTGCCAGCAGCCAAGTTTTGGCCTCCTACGAGCAGTACTTC
TRBJ2-6 TRBV7-8 TRBD2 NA CASTWGLAGSSGANVLTF TGTGCCAGCACCTGGGGTCTAGCGGGCTCCTCTGGGGCCAACGTCCTGACTTTC
TRBJ2-7 TRBV6-5 NA NA CASSSRLAALHEQYF TGTGCCAGCAGTTCCCGGCTAGCCGCCCTGCACGAGCAGTACTTC